This T cell receptor beta chain came from a study of cytomegalovirus exposure and HLA in healthy donors. The PCR was carried out with 60 Vbeta primers and 13 Jbeta primers. Here immunoSEQ multiplex PCR was the method, and the copy in TCRdb shows in-frame clones only, minus some. The data hold 110,000 to 150,000 clones, with roughly 76% observed a single time. Study-wide results and caveats: Sequencing likely caused a cluster of highly shared sequence variants.

This CDR3 comprises 14 residues. V lost 7 bases, J lost 4 bases, and 8 bases stayed unmatched. Per the germline V gene, CDR1 is SQVTM and CDR2 is ANQGSEA. Notes on this clone: Its antigen is undetermined.

The chain links TRBV29-1 to TRBJ1-3; 9 bases fit TRBD1. The sequence derives from a female donor in good health and CMV-seronegative. The sample comprised PBMCs. CDR3 residues: CSANLQGAGNTIYF. In DNA, the CDR3 is TGCAGCGCAAACTTACAGGGGGCGGGAAACACCATATATTTT.